This TCR beta chain is drawn from a study of blood T cell repertoires in COVID-19. Looking at the study overall: Specimens from acute and convalescent COVID-19 originated in the United States, Italy and Spain.

The protocol was immunoSEQ multiplex PCR, while the TCRdb copy is restricted to in-frame clones and leaves out a portion. The table includes a few hundred thousand clones, about 85% detected once. Material for sequencing was PBMCs or T cells enriched from blood (not recorded which). The source is a man between 35 and 55 years old who had recovered from COVID-19.

The CDR3 bases are TGTGCCAGCAGCCCTTGGGGGGCCTACGAGCAGTACTTC. It codes for CASSPWGAYEQYF. This chain connects TRBV5-8 to TRBJ2-7; maybe TRBD2 (6 bases). The V end was cut by 4 bases, the J end by 2 bases, with 10 bases between. Looked up from germline, CDR1 is SGHTS and CDR2 is YDEGEE. CDR3 length: 13 amino acids.